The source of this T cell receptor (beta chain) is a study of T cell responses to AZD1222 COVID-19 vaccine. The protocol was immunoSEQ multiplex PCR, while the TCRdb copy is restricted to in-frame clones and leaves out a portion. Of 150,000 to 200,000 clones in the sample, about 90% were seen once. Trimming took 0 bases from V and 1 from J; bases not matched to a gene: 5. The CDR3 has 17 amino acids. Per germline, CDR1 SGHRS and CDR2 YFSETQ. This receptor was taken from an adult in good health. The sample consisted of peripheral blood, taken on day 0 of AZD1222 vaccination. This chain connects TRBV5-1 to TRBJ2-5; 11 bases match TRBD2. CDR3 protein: CASSLAGTSGGQETQYF. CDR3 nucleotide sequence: TGCGCCAGCAGCTTGGCCGGTACTAGCGGGGGCCAAGAGACCCAGTACTTC.